This TCR beta chain was captured in a study of blood T cell repertoires in COVID-19. Participants spanned ages roughly 18 to 90 years and resided in 20 to 30 US areas. As processed by the authors: From reference gene primer amplification, estimates of nucleated cell counts were derived. TCRdb's copy holds only in-frame clones and misses some; the assay was immunoSEQ multiplex PCR. V and J calls and clone size are as listed in that table; D and trimming were resolved from the DNA. Here the sample spans 300,000 to 450,000 clones, 85% to 90% being singletons. Trimming left V 0 bases short and J 5 bases short, with 10 bases between. This CDR3 is built from 15 residues. CDR1 is MDHEN and CDR2 is SYDVKM in the germline V gene.

The sequenced sample was PBMCs or T cells enriched from blood (not recorded which). This receptor was taken from a woman aged 25 to 45 who had been exposed to COVID-19. V and J are TRBV28 and TRBJ1-4; unclear D gene. The CDR3 is CASSLWAQKNEKLFF. CDR3 nucleotides: TGTGCCAGCAGTTTATGGGCACAGAAGAATGAAAAACTGTTTTTT.